A selection of T cell receptor beta chains follows, all from one sample in a study of blood T cell repertoires in COVID-19. Libraries were prepared by immunoSEQ multiplex PCR; TCRdb keeps only in-frame clonotypes and omits some of them. In the table there are roughly 180,000 clones, approximately 86% of which are singletons. The sample comprised peripheral blood. The source is a man between 65 and 85 years old with active or convalescent COVID-19. Both conserved end residues are trimmed from each CDR3. The D gene is left open where the match is weak. Expanded clones get a size class; other rows say once, few or many, or leave the size out.

TRBV9	.	.	TRBJ1-1	ASSASQLNTEAF
TRBV7-2	TRBD2	.	TRBJ2-7	ASSTGVPGLGYEQY
TRBV5-1	.	.	TRBJ1-6	ASSPTRQANSPLH
TRBV10-1	.	once	TRBJ2-5	ASSQGLGYQETQY
TRBV6-5	TRBD1	once	TRBJ1-6	ASTLVRTGAFPLH
TRBV9	TRBD2	.	TRBJ2-5	ASSVVASGVIY
TRBV11-2	.	.	TRBJ2-3	ASSARFGGRLRSTDTQY
TRBV27	TRBD1	.	TRBJ2-3	ASSSPTGGTDTQY
TRBV2	TRBD1	.	TRBJ1-2	ASSEQDRRYGYT
TRBV19	.	.	TRBJ2-1	ASSPRGGALSSDEQF
TRBV11-2	.	.	TRBJ1-2	ASSFGGANGYT
TRBV28	TRBD1	.	TRBJ1-5	ASSSGQGSPPQH
TRBV30	.	.	TRBJ1-5	AWTQGLDQPQH
TRBV9	.	.	TRBJ1-6	ASSPEVNSPLH
TRBV5-1	.	few	TRBJ1-2	ASSLADFYGYT
TRBV7-6	TRBD1	once	TRBJ2-2	ASSPDRVEYTGELF
TRBV9	.	.	TRBJ1-4	ASSLGRPTNEKLF
TRBV6-5	.	.	TRBJ2-7	ASRSGQPFDEQY
TRBV24-1	TRBD1	.	TRBJ1-5	ATSAYGTVDNQPQH
TRBV7-9	TRBD1	once	TRBJ1-4	ASSVTGFNEKLF
TRBV14	TRBD1	few	TRBJ1-1	ASSQGRNRGLKNTEAF
TRBV6-5	TRBD1	.	TRBJ1-2	ASNQRQGVAYGYT
TRBV19	.	.	TRBJ1-1	ASQGGGAGTEAF
TRBV4-3	TRBD2	.	TRBJ2-2	ASSQEPSGTKNTGELF
TRBV2	TRBD1	.	TRBJ1-5	ASSERGDRVGQPQH
TRBV28	TRBD1	.	TRBJ1-2	ARGQGASGEGYT
TRBV19	.	.	TRBJ2-7	ASSIGQGDMAQY
TRBV4-1	TRBD1	.	TRBJ1-2	ASSHEQTGVRGLGYT
TRBV19	TRBD1	.	TRBJ1-2	ASRLGGRNYGYT
TRBV7-8	.	.	TRBJ1-1	ASSSRGGMNTEAF
TRBV7-2	TRBD1	.	TRBJ2-4	ASQGQGKNIQY
TRBV6-6	TRBD1	once	TRBJ1-4	ASRGGQGPTEKLF
TRBV30	TRBD1	once	TRBJ2-3	AWNGQGTDTQY
TRBV19	.	.	TRBJ2-5	ASSMRGRKETQY
TRBV2	.	once	TRBJ1-2	ASSVSQGLGYT
TRBV2	TRBD1	.	TRBJ2-2	ASRPPGQANTGELF
TRBV4-3	.	.	TRBJ2-5	ASSQGQQGQETQY
TRBV4-3	.	.	TRBJ2-7	ASRPPTRAYLRAQVYEQY
TRBV11-2	.	.	TRBJ2-1	ASSSRQTNEQF
TRBV5-1	.	.	TRBJ2-1	ASSFNLPGAPRLEQF
TRBV11-2	TRBD2	.	TRBJ2-1	ASSLDTSGRYNEQF
TRBV4-3	.	few	TRBJ2-7	ASSQGLEQY
TRBV5-4	TRBD2	.	TRBJ2-5	ASSHKGLAGQETQY
TRBV4-1	.	.	TRBJ2-7	ASSQESQAVYEQY
TRBV29-1	TRBD2	.	TRBJ2-7	SARLADYEQY
TRBV7-2	TRBD1	.	TRBJ2-6	ASSGRTGPSGANVLT
TRBV29-1	.	.	TRBJ1-5	SVQEISNQPQH
TRBV29-1	.	.	TRBJ2-4	SVVSAKNIQY
TRBV24-1	TRBD2	.	TRBJ2-1	ATSSSGGNNEQF
TRBV19	TRBD1	.	TRBJ2-4	ASSIAPGGAGNIQY
TRBV18	.	.	TRBJ1-5	ASSPEGSHQPQH
TRBV5-4	.	.	TRBJ2-7	ASSGGADYEQY
TRBV3-1/TRBV3-2	TRBD1	.	TRBJ2-5	ASSAGRTGGRETQY
TRBV18	TRBD1	.	TRBJ2-3	ASSPRQGKDTQY
TRBV5-5	.	once	TRBJ1-2	ASSLALPGNGYT